This T cell receptor beta chain was found in a study of shared clonotypes between healthy human individuals. General study points: Non-shared clonotypes displayed generation probabilities falling below those of clonotypes present in all four donors. Few donors restricted represented genetic and exposure-history diversity. Inspection by rarefaction showed sorted-subset sequencing to be incomplete despite large depth.

The J segment lost 8 bases and the V segment lost 1 base, leaving 10 bases of the junction unmatched. The germline V gene has CDR1 SGHRS and CDR2 YFSETQ. This CDR3 has 16 residues. To note about this clone: What it recognizes is unknown.

Some clones are missing from TCRdb's copy, which holds only in-frame ones; the method was immunoSEQ multiplex PCR. Here the sample spans millions of clones, 95% being singletons. The genes are TRBV5-1 and TRBJ2-1; 9 positions agree with TRBD2. This receptor was taken from a man between 18 and 35 years old in good health. Sequenced material: naive CD4+ T cells sorted from blood. Specified subset: CD45RA+ positively selected. In DNA, the CDR3 is TGCGCCAGCAGCTTGCCCGGCGCGGGGGGGCCGGATGAGCAGTTCTTC. Its protein product is CASSLPGAGGPDEQFF.